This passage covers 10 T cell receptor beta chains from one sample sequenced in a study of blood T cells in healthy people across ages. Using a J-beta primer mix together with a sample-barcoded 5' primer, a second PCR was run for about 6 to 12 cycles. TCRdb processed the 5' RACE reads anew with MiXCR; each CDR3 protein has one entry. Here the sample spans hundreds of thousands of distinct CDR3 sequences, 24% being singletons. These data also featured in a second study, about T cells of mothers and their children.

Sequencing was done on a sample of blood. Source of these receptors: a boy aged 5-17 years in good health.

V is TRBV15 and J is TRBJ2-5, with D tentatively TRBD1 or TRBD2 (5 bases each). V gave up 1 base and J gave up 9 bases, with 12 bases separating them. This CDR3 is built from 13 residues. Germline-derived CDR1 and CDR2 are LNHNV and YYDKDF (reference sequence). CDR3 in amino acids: CATSRGQNGAQYF. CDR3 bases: TGTGCCACCAGCAGAGGACAGAACGGGGCCCAGTACTTC.

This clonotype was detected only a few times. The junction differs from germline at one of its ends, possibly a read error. This CDR3 reads CASSQVESPNEKLLF. In DNA form, the CDR3 reads TGCGCCAGCAGCCAAGTCGAATCACCCAATGAAAAACTGCTTTTT. The V and J genes are TRBV4-3 and TRBJ1-4, with D unresolved. Germline V lookup: CDR1 LGHNA, CDR2 YSLEER. This CDR3 spans 15 amino acids.

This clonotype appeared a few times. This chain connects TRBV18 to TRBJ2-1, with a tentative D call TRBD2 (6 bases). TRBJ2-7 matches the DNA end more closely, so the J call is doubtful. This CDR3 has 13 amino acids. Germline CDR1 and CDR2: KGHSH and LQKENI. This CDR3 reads CASSPGDFYEQYF. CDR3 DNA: TGTGCCAGCTCACCGGGGGACTTTTACGAGCAGTACTTC.

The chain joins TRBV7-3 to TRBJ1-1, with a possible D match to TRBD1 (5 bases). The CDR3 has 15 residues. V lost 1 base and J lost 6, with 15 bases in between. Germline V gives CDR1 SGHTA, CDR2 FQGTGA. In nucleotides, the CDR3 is TGTGCCAGCAGCTTAAGTGGGGTCGCGGGGCCTGAAGCTTTCTTT. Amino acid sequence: CASSLSGVAGPEAFF.

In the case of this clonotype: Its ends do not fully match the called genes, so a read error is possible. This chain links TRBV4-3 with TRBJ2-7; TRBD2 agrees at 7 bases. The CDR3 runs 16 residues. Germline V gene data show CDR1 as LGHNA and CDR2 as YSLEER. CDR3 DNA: TGCGCCAGCAGCCAAGATGGCACTAACCGGGACTACGAGCAGTCCTTC. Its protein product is CASSQDGTNRDYEQSF.

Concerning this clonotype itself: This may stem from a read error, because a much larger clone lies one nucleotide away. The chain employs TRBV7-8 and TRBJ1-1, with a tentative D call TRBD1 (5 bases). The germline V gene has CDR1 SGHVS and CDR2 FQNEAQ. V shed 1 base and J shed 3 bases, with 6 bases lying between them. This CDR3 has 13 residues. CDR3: CASSLVGDTEAFF. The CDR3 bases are TGTGCCAGCAGCTTAGTGGGGGACACTGAAGCTTTCTTT.

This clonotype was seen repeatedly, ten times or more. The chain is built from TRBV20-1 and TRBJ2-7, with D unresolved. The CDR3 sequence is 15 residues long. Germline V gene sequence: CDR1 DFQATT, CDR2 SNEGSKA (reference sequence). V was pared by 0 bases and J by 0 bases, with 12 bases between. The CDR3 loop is CSARDPSVNSYEQYF. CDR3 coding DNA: TGCAGTGCTAGAGATCCGAGCGTAAACTCCTACGAGCAGTACTTC.

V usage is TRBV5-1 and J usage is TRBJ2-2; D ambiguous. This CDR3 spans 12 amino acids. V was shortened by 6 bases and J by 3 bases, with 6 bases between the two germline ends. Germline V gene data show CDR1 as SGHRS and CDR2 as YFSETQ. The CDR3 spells CASKVDTGELFF. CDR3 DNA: TGCGCCAGCAAGGTAGACACCGGGGAGCTGTTTTTT.

CDR3 in DNA: TGCAGTGCCGATAGGGTAGAGTTCGAGACCCAGTACTTC. It is translated as CSADRVEFETQYF. The V gene is TRBV20-1, the J gene TRBJ2-5; no clear D gene. The germline V and J ends were trimmed by 6 bases and 5 bases, with 16 bases remaining between them. Germline V gene data show CDR1 as DFQATT and CDR2 as SNEGSKA (reference sequence). This CDR3 is 13 amino acids long.

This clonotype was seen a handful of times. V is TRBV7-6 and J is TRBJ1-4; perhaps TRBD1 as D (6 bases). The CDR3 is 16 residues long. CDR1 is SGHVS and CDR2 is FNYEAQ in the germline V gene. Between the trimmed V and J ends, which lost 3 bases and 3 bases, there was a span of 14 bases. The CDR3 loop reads CASSFGGLRANEKLFF. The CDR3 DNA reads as TGTGCCAGCAGCTTTGGGGGCCTAAGGGCTAATGAAAAACTGTTTTTT.